The subject of this entry is one T cell receptor (beta chain). Its antigen is still unknown. Per-base quality was not reported, and no clone a single base away is much larger than it. Using the Amsterdam Criteria, researchers selected roughly 10 placentae that carried a pathological diagnosis of high-grade villitis of unknown etiology. Mothers with villitis of unknown etiology had significantly higher gravidity and parity and more prior miscarriages than control and infectious villitis groups. After delivery, placentae were collected and subjected to gross and histological evaluation prior to the selection of archival tissue. Five 10-micron scrolls were cut from each FFPE block, and DNA was isolated using the AllPrep DNA/RNA FFPE Tissue kit. NanoDrop was used to check DNA concentration and purity, and a Bioanalyzer was used to assess RNA quality. TCR-beta CDR3 regions were amplified from genomic DNA with the immunoSEQ v4 bias-controlled multiplex PCR assay, run blinded to group allocation. To estimate nucleated cell and T cell quantities per sample, reference gene primers were included together with the TCR-beta primers. Sequencing of the libraries was performed on an Illumina MiSeq with a 100-cycle paired-end protocol. On the study's bioinformatics: Diversity and richness were calculated in immunoSEQ Analyzer software; richness by iChao1, clonality based on Pielou evenness and Shannon diversity (0-1, higher means less diverse). CDR3 amino acid sequences together with their V/J genes were searched in VDJdb for CMV, EBV and influenza A specificities using confidence 3 and substitution 2. The Morisita-Horn index was used to assess TCR-beta amino acid clonotype overlap between villitis of unknown etiology, infectious villitis and control repertoires. Not all clones reach the TCRdb copy of this immuneACCESS table, which keeps in-frame sequences only. Checked studies attribute under half of the gap to unresolved V genes and leave the rest unexplained. That table gives V, J and clone size, and the DNA gave D and trimming. The sample profile shows about 750 clones; roughly four fifths of them were found once. The ten biggest clones cover 9% to 15% of the sample.

The data stem from a study of T cells in placental villitis. Looking at the study overall: The study tested an allograft-versus-infection hypothesis by comparing placental TCR-beta repertoires in villitis of unknown etiology, unaffected controls matched for gestational age, and infectious villitis. The paper's findings and limits, for the study overall: Expanded clones in villitis of unknown etiology were largely private to each placenta, suggesting no single initiating antigen. Small amounts of decidua were contained in the paraffin blocks, so some of the captured T cells, especially in controls, may have been decidual rather than villous infiltrates. Clonality was higher in villitis of unknown etiology placentae than in controls (median about 0.059 versus 0.0061, p=0.0025), a result indicating clonal expansion. Sequencing bulk tissue could not tell helper, regulatory or cytotoxic T cells apart, could not separate maternal from fetal T cells, and left out gamma-delta receptors. Higher CMV-specific clone frequencies were found in infectious CMV cases than in villitis of unknown etiology (about 0.01 vs 0.001), and no difference in CMV-specific clone frequencies was seen between villitis of unknown etiology and controls.

The sample taken for sequencing was placental tissue containing maternal and fetal cells. The sequence came from a human patient with villitis of unknown etiology; the placental T cells may come from both mother and fetus.

CDR3 loop: CASSERDNTGELFF. The sequenced DNA is TGTGCCAGCAGTGAACGGGACAACACCGGGGAGCTGTTTTTT. This sequence uses TRBV6-4 and TRBJ2-2; the D gene assignment is perhaps TRBD1 or TRBD2, with each matching 5 bases. Sequences MRHNA (CDR1) and SNTAGT (CDR2) are obtained from the germline V gene. V loses 3 bases, J loses 2 bases, and the germline ends lie 7 bases apart. The CDR3 holds 14 amino acids from the cysteine to the phenylalanine. CDR3 DNA only is kept here, 42 bases in frame from base 1.